These 32 T cell receptor beta chains came from one sample sequenced in a study of T cell changes during pregnancy in multiple sclerosis. The protocol was immunoSEQ multiplex PCR, while the TCRdb copy is restricted to in-frame clones and leaves out a portion. The table lists 65,000 to 80,000 clones, over 85% of them singletons. The specimen comprised CD4+ T cells from peripheral blood mononuclear cells, sampled before pregnancy. These receptors were taken from a female donor with multiple sclerosis, enrolled in a pregnancy study.

This CDR3 is CASSFSGTSYGYTF. The CDR3 DNA follows: TGTGCCAGCAGTTTTTCCGGGACATCCTATGGCTACACCTTC. The chain uses TRBV6-6 and TRBJ1-2; D might be TRBD1 (6 bases). The germline CDR1 and CDR2 sequences are MNHNY and SVGAGI (reference sequence). Deletions cut 4 bases from V and 4 bases from J, with 13 bases between. The CDR3 is 14 amino acids.

V gene TRBV5-1 combines with J gene TRBJ1-4; 10 bases line up with TRBD1. J gave up 8 bases and V 4 bases, and 8 bases lay outside the gene matches. The germline V gene has CDR1 SGHRS and CDR2 YFSETQ. The CDR3 is made up of 15 amino acids. CDR3 sequence (DNA): TGCGCCAGCAGCAGCGGGACAGGGGCCGTGGAAAAACTGTTTTTT. Its protein product is CASSSGTGAVEKLFF.

This chain connects TRBV7-8 to TRBJ2-1; TRBD2 agrees at 11 bases. The V segment lost 4 bases and the J segment 3 bases; nucleotides outside the gene matches: 17. The germline V gene encodes CDR1 SGHVS and CDR2 FQNEAQ. The CDR3 sequence is 20 residues long. The CDR3: CASSSGLPVVLAGVYNEQFF. The CDR3 coding sequence is TGTGCCAGCAGCTCGGGACTTCCCGTGGTACTAGCGGGGGTCTACAATGAGCAGTTCTTC.

The chain carries TRBV14 and TRBJ1-2, with D uncertain. Germline V gives CDR1 SGHDN, CDR2 FVKESK. The CDR3 totals 15 residues. Trimming cost V 2 bases and J 0 bases, with 10 bases left between them. In DNA form, the CDR3 reads TGTGCCAGCAGCCAATCCCCGGGGACTAACTATGGCTACACCTTC. This encodes CASSQSPGTNYGYTF.

This clone was recorded only once. The CDR3 coding sequence is TGTGCCAGTAGTATCCTAGCGGAACCCTACGAGCAGTACTTC. This translates into CASSILAEPYEQYF. The chain has TRBV19 and TRBJ2-7; the match to TRBD2 covers 7 bases. The CDR3 has 14 residues. V lost 3 bases and J lost 2; bases outside the gene matches: 4. Germline assignment: CDR1 LNHDA and CDR2 SQIVND (reference sequence). Full variable domain (rest looked up from reference TRBV19 and TRBJ2-7): DGGITQSPKYLFRKEGQNVTLSCEQNLNHDAMYWYRQDPGQGLRLIYYSQIVNDFQKGDIAEGYSVSREKKESFPLTVTSAQKNPTAFYLCASSILAEPYEQYFGPGTRLTVT.

The V and J genes are TRBV7-8 and TRBJ2-5; TRBD2 is a possible D gene (7 bases). CDR3 length: 15 residues. The V gene's germline CDR1 is SGHVS and CDR2 FQNEAQ. The V end was cut by 4 bases, the J end by 4 bases, with 16 bases between. CDR3 loop: CASSSLGGGPETQYF. The DNA for the CDR3 is TGTGCCAGCAGCTCCTTAGGGGGGGGACCAGAGACCCAGTACTTC.

The V gene is TRBV5-1, the J gene TRBJ2-5; D is unclear. CDR1 SGHRS and CDR2 YFSETQ come from the germline V gene. The CDR3 has 13 amino acids. Trimming shortened V by 1 base and J by 3 bases, and 7 bases separated the two germline ends. CDR3 DNA: TGCGCCAGCAGCTTGCTGGCAGAAGAGACCCAGTACTTC. Protein: CASSLLAEETQYF.

CDR3 bases: TGTGCCAGCAGTGAATTAGGGGCAGGGGCAAGCACAGATACGCAGTATTTT. This codes for CASSELGAGASTDTQYF. This chain joins TRBV25-1 and TRBJ2-3, with D tentatively TRBD1 (6 bases). Trimming cost V 1 base and J 0 bases, with 14 bases left between them. In germline, CDR1 is MGHDK, CDR2 SYGVNS. This CDR3 region has 17 residues. Together with reference TRBV25-1 and TRBJ2-3, the CDR3 gives the full variable domain: EADIYQTPRYLVIGTGKKITLECSQTMGHDKMYWYQQDPGMELHLIHYSYGVNSTEKGDLSSESTVSRIRTEHFPLTLESARPSHTSQYLCASSELGAGASTDTQYFGPGTRLTVL.

V and J are TRBV7-9 and TRBJ1-2; possibly TRBD1 for D (6 bases). The V and J ends lost 5 bases and 4 bases respectively, with 14 bases between them. The CDR3 is 14 amino acids. CDR1 and CDR2 from the germline V gene are SEHNR and FQNEAQ (reference sequence). The CDR3 spells CASSRGGQSYGYTF. CDR3 nucleotides: TGTGCCAGCAGCCGTGGTGGACAGAGCTATGGCTACACCTTC.

J is TRBJ2-7 and V is TRBV18; TRBD2 agrees at 13 bases. The CDR3 totals 15 residues. The J segment lost 6 bases and the V segment lost 3 bases, leaving 5 bases of the junction unmatched. Germline-derived CDR1 and CDR2 are KGHSH and LQKENI. CDR3 in amino acids: CASSPTSGGAGEQYF. DNA of the CDR3: TGTGCCAGCTCACCTACTAGCGGGGGGGCTGGCGAGCAGTACTTC.

V usage is TRBV4-2 and J usage is TRBJ2-7, with TRBD2 identical over 7 bases. Looked up from germline, CDR1 is LGHNA and CDR2 is YNFKEQ. The V gene end was trimmed by 4 bases and the J gene end by 4 bases; junction bases not matched to a gene: 7. CDR3 length: 14 residues. In DNA form, the CDR3 reads TGTGCCAGCAGCCCTCCTGCGGGAGTGTACGAGCAGTACTTC. Protein: CASSPPAGVYEQYF.

The V gene is TRBV5-4, the J gene TRBJ1-1; D remains unclear. CDR1 SGHNT and CDR2 YYREEE come from the germline V gene (reference sequence). The V and J ends lost 0 bases and 3 bases respectively, with 12 bases between them. The CDR3 has 15 amino acids. CDR3 sequence (DNA): TGTGCCAGCAGCTTGGAGTTTACGAGGGACACTGAAGCTTTCTTT. This codes for CASSLEFTRDTEAFF. Using reference TRBV5-4 and TRBJ1-1 for the parts outside the CDR3, the full variable domain is ETGVTQSPTHLIKTRGQQVTLRCSSQSGHNTVSWYQQALGQGPQFIFQYYREEENGRGNFPPRFSGLQFPNYSSELNVNALELDDSALYLCASSLEFTRDTEAFFGQGTRLTVV.

The chain is built from TRBV9 and TRBJ2-2, with D perhaps matching TRBD1 (5 bases). This CDR3 spans 15 amino acids. V was shortened by 1 base and J by 2 bases, with 9 bases between the two germline ends. The germline V gene encodes CDR1 SGDLS and CDR2 YYNGEE. CDR3 in amino acids: CASSVKGFNTGELFF. The CDR3 DNA reads as TGTGCCAGCAGCGTAAAGGGGTTCAACACCGGGGAGCTGTTTTTT.

This clone was seen a single time. CDR3 sequence: CASSSYGTSGYNEQFF. The CDR3 DNA reads as TGTGCCAGCAGCAGCTACGGGACTAGCGGGTATAATGAGCAGTTCTTC. V is TRBV28 and J is TRBJ2-1; TRBD2 matches at 12 bases. The V gene end was trimmed by 6 bases and the J gene end by 7 bases; junction bases not matched to a gene: 10. Per germline, CDR1 MDHEN and CDR2 SYDVKM. The CDR3 is made up of 16 amino acids.

V gene TRBV19 combines with J gene TRBJ2-5, with 11 bases identical to TRBD2. The CDR3 is 13 residues long. CDR1 and CDR2 from the germline V gene are LNHDA and SQIVND (reference sequence). The DNA of the CDR3 is TGTGCTAGCGGGGGGGCGGTCCTGGAGACCCAGTACTTC. This sequence encodes CASGGAVLETQYF.

V gene TRBV7-6 combines with J gene TRBJ2-7; 7 nucleotides line up with TRBD2. CDR1 and CDR2 (germline): SGHVS, FNYEAQ. CDR3 length equals 17 residues. Trimming at V came to 4 bases and at J to 1 base, leaving 13 bases not matched to a gene. The CDR3 nucleotides are TGTGCCAGCAGCTCACGACCGGGGGGATCAAATTCCTACGAGCAGTACTTC. It is translated as CASSSRPGGSNSYEQYF.

This chain connects TRBV19 to TRBJ2-5; possible D gene TRBD2, 6 bases. Germline lookup yields CDR1 LNHDA and CDR2 SQIVND (reference sequence). The V end lost 1 base, the J end lost 7 bases, and 13 bases lay between the germline ends. CDR3 length: 14 residues. CDR3 in amino acids: CASSIGTRGGTQYF. CDR3 bases: TGTGCCAGTAGTATAGGTACCCGGGGAGGGACCCAGTACTTC.

The chain links TRBV2 to TRBJ2-1; 9 positions agree with TRBD1. Germline loops: CDR1 SNHLY, CDR2 FYNNEI. CDR3 size: 15 residues. The V and J ends lost 6 bases and 8 bases, in that order; junction bases with no gene match: 11. The CDR3 protein is CASSSTGTGWDEQFF. The CDR3 nucleotides are TGTGCCAGCAGCTCCACCGGGACAGGGTGGGATGAGCAGTTCTTC.

V gene TRBV7-9 combines with J gene TRBJ1-1; the D gene is possibly TRBD1 (6 bases). Trimming removed 1 base at V and 0 bases at J, with 15 bases between. Germline V gene data show CDR1 as SEHNR and CDR2 as FQNEAQ (reference sequence). This CDR3 spans 17 amino acids. The CDR3 DNA is TGTGCCAGCAGCTTAGTGGTAGGGGCAGGGGTGAACACTGAAGCTTTCTTT. It yields the protein CASSLVVGAGVNTEAFF.

V and J are TRBV7-6 and TRBJ2-2; 8 nucleotides align to TRBD2. The ends lost 5 bases at V and 5 bases at J; junction bases unmatched: 7. Germline lookup yields CDR1 SGHVS and CDR2 FNYEAQ. The CDR3 extends over 15 amino acids. In DNA, the CDR3 is TGTGCCAGCAGCCCACCTAGCGGGCGTACCGGGGAGCTGTTTTTT. This codes for CASSPPSGRTGELFF.

This chain links TRBV18 with TRBJ1-2; TRBD1 might be the D (6 bases). Germline V gene lookup returns CDR1 KGHSH and CDR2 LQKENI. Trimming removed 4 bases from V and 8 bases from J, with 11 bases in between. This CDR3 is 12 amino acids long. CDR3 bases: TGTGCCAGCTCACTACAGGGTGACGGCTACACCTTC. This codes for CASSLQGDGYTF.

The chain employs TRBV4-2 and TRBJ2-6; 8 bases line up with TRBD2. The CDR3 length is 17 residues. V gave up 0 bases and J gave up 4 bases; unmatched junction bases: 5. Germline V CDR1 and CDR2: LGHNA, YNFKEQ. This CDR3 reads CASSQDLGGDGANVLTF. DNA of the CDR3: TGTGCCAGCAGCCAAGATCTCGGGGGGGACGGGGCCAACGTCCTGACTTTC.

The chain employs TRBV19 and TRBJ2-1; 7 bases align to TRBD2. This CDR3 has 15 amino acids. V was clipped by 4 bases and J by 1 base; unmatched bases: 4. Germline-derived CDR1 and CDR2 are LNHDA and SQIVND (reference sequence). In DNA form, the CDR3 reads TGTGCCAGTAGTACACCGGGACTATCCTACAATGAGCAGTTCTTC. Protein sequence: CASSTPGLSYNEQFF.

The rearrangement joins TRBV2 to TRBJ1-1; D may be TRBD1 (5 bases). This CDR3 region has 15 residues. V lost 2 bases and J 4 bases, leaving 14 bases between the germline ends. Germline V gene sequence: CDR1 SNHLY, CDR2 FYNNEI. In nucleotides, the CDR3 is TGTGCCAGCAGTGAACAGGGTATCCTCGGCACTGAAGCTTTCTTT. Amino acids: CASSEQGILGTEAFF.

The rearrangement joins TRBV19 to TRBJ2-3; 9 bases fit TRBD1. In germline, CDR1 is LNHDA, CDR2 SQIVND (reference sequence). The CDR3 contains 12 residues. CDR3 sequence reads: CMDRGETDTQYF. CDR3 nucleotide sequence: TGTATGGACAGGGGTGAAACAGATACGCAGTATTTT.

The chain carries TRBV28 and TRBJ2-1, with D possibly TRBD2 on 6 matching bases. The CDR3 is made up of 16 amino acids. The germline V gene has CDR1 MDHEN and CDR2 SYDVKM. V lost 1 base and J lost 5, with 15 bases in between. The CDR3 DNA is TGTGCCAGCAGTTTATTGGGGCGGGGACGGAACAATGAGCAGTTCTTC. Its protein is CASSLLGRGRNNEQFF.

The gene calls are TRBV4-1 and TRBJ2-7, with a weak D call TRBD2 (6 bases). Germline CDR1 MGHRA, CDR2 YSYEKL. V was clipped by 4 bases and J by 4 bases, with 8 bases between them. CDR3 length: 12 residues. CDR3 bases: TGCGCCAGCAGCCCTCGGGGGTACGAGCAGTACTTC. Translating gives CASSPRGYEQYF.

The V gene is TRBV18, the J gene TRBJ2-7, with 9 nucleotides matching TRBD1. Per germline, CDR1 KGHSH and CDR2 LQKENI. The V gene end was trimmed by 2 bases and the J gene end by 7 bases; junction bases not matched to a gene: 12. The CDR3 runs to 16 residues. As DNA, the CDR3 is TGTGCCAGCTCACCAAACCCCGGGACAGGGTCTATGGAGCAGTACTTC. It codes for CASSPNPGTGSMEQYF.

The J gene is TRBJ2-7, the V gene TRBV5-1, with 7 nucleotides matching TRBD1. Losses at the gene ends were 5 bases for V and 6 bases for J; bases not matched to a gene: 17. This CDR3 region has 16 residues. Germline V gives CDR1 SGHRS, CDR2 YFSETQ. This CDR3 is CASSTGQVVSLGEQYF. Written as DNA, the CDR3 is TGCGCCAGCAGTACAGGACAGGTCGTTTCATTAGGCGAGCAGTACTTC. Complete variable domain (other parts from reference TRBV5-1 and TRBJ2-7): KAGVTQTPRYLIKTRGQQVTLSCSPISGHRSVSWYQQTPGQGLQFLFEYFSETQRNKGNFPGRFSGRQFSNSRSEMNVSTLELGDSALYLCASSTGQVVSLGEQYFGPGTRLTVT.

This chain uses TRBV2 with TRBJ1-4; D might be TRBD1 (6 bases). This CDR3 comprises 15 residues. Germline CDR1 reads SNHLY; CDR2 reads FYNNEI. V was clipped by 5 bases and J by 0 bases, with 10 bases between them. The DNA of the CDR3 is TGTGCCAGCAGTCCTGGACAGCCAACTAATGAAAAACTGTTTTTT. This sequence encodes CASSPGQPTNEKLFF.

This clone was observed once. The chain employs TRBV27 and TRBJ2-1; 8 nucleotides line up with TRBD1. The V gene end was trimmed by 4 bases and the J gene end by 1 base; junction bases not matched to a gene: 9. Germline V CDR1 and CDR2: MNHEY, SMNVEV (reference sequence). The CDR3 sequence is 17 residues long. The CDR3 reads CASSSPTGARSYNEQFF. The CDR3 nucleotides read TGTGCCAGCAGTTCCCCGACAGGGGCCCGTTCCTACAATGAGCAGTTCTTC.

The V call is TRBV11-3, the J call TRBJ1-1, with no clear D. Per the germline V gene, CDR1 is SGHNT and CDR2 is YENEEA. Trimming left V 5 bases short and J 6 bases short, with 13 bases between. This CDR3 has 13 amino acids. The CDR3 is CASSLDPAAEAFF. The CDR3 nucleotides are TGTGCCAGCAGCCTCGACCCCGCGGCTGAAGCTTTCTTT.